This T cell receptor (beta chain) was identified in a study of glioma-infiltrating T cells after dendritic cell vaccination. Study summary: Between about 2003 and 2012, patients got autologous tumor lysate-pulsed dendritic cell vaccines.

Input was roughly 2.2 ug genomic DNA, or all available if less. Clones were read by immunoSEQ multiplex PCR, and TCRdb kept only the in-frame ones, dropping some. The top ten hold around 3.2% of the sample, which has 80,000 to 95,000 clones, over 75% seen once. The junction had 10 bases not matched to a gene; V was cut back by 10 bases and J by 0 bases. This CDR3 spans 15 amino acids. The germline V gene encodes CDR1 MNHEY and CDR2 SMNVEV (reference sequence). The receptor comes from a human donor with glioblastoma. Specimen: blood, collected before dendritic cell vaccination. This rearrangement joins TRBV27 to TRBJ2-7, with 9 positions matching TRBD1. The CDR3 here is CATRRPGQGSYEQYF. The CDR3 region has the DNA TGTGCCACTAGAAGGCCGGGACAGGGCTCCTACGAGCAGTACTTC.